This TCR beta chain came from a study of T cell responses to AZD1222 COVID-19 vaccine. Study-wide results and limits: Baseline seropositivity characterized only 5 or 6 AZD1222 recipients.

On this clone: The target antigen is unknown.

Clones were sequenced by immunoSEQ multiplex PCR, and TCRdb holds only the in-frame ones, with some missing. The data contain approximately 180,000 clones, 70% to 90% of them seen just once; the ten biggest clones take up 7.7%. Germline loops: CDR1 GTSNPN, CDR2 SVGIG (reference sequence). The CDR3 runs 13 residues. With 3 bases removed from V and 2 bases from J, the gap between germline ends came to 10 bases. The TCR comes from an adult in good health. The rearrangement uses TRBV30 and TRBJ1-1; unclear D gene. The sample in question was peripheral blood, obtained on day 0 of AZD1222 vaccination. The CDR3 DNA is TGTGCCTGGAGGACGGTAGTTAACACTGAAGCTTTCTTT. It is translated as CAWRTVVNTEAFF.